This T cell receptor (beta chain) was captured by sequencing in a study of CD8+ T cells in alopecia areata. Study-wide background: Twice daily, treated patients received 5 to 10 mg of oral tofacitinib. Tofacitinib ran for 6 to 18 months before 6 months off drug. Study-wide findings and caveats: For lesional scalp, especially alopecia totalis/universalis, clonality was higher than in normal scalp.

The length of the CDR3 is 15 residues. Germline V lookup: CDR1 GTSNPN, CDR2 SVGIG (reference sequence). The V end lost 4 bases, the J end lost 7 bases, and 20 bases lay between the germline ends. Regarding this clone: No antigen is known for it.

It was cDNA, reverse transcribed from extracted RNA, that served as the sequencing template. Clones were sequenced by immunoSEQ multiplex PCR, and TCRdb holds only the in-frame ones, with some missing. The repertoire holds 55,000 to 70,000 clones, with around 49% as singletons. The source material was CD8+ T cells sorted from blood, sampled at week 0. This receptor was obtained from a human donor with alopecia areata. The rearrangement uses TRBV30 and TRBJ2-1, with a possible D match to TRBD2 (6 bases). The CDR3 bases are TGTGCCTGGAAGTCAATCAGGGACTTCGGGAATGAGCAGTTCTTC. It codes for CAWKSIRDFGNEQFF. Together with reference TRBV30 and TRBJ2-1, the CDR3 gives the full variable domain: SQTIHQWPATLVQPVGSPLSLECTVEGTSNPNLYWYRQAAGRGLQLLFYSVGIGQISSEVPQNLSASRPQDRQFILSSKKLLLSDSGFYLCAWKSIRDFGNEQFFGPGTRLTVL.